These 2 T cell receptor beta chains share one sample of origin, sequenced in a study of blood T cell repertoires in COVID-19. Generated by immunoSEQ multiplex PCR, the TCRdb table keeps only in-frame clones and is missing some. The sample contains over 100,000 clones, over 80% of which appear only once. The specimen was peripheral blood. Source of these receptors: a man aged 45-65 years with active COVID-19.

The rearrangement uses TRBV4-2 and TRBJ2-5; possibly TRBD2 for D (5 bases). Germline V lookup: CDR1 LGHNA, CDR2 YNFKEQ. The V and J ends lost 4 bases and 1 base respectively, with 10 bases between them. This CDR3 has 14 amino acids. CDR3 loop: CASSPVSGQETQYF. The CDR3, as DNA: TGTGCCAGCAGCCCCGTGAGCGGCCAAGAGACCCAGTACTTC.

The CDR3 bases are TGTGCCAGCAGCCAACAGGGGGCGCGGTACAATGAGCAGTTCTTC. Protein sequence: CASSQQGARYNEQFF. The chain is built from TRBV7-9 and TRBJ2-1; 9 nucleotides match TRBD1. Trimming at V came to 5 bases and at J to 4 bases, leaving 6 bases not matched to a gene. This CDR3 spans 15 amino acids. The germline CDR1 and CDR2 sequences are SEHNR and FQNEAQ (reference sequence).